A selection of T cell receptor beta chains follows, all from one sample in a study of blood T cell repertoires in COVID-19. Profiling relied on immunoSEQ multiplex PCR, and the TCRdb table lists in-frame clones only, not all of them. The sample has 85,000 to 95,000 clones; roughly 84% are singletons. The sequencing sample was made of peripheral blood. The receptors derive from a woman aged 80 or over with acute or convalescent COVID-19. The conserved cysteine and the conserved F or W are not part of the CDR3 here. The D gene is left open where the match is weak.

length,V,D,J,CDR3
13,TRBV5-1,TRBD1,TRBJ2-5,ASSPGQHRQETQY
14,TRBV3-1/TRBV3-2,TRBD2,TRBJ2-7,ASSPLYLAGGREQY
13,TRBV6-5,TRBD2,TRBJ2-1,ASFLAGGLKNEQF
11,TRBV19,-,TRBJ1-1,ASNQGGDTEAF
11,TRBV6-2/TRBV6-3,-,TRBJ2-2,ASSSSSIGELF
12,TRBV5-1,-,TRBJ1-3,ASSADSSGNTIY
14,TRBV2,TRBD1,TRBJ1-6,ASSFTGVSYNSPLH
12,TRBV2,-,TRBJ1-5,ASTRGGVGQPQH
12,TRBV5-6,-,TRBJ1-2,ASSLGRSNYGYT
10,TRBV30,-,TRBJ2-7,AWSSRGYEQY
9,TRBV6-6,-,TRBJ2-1,ASRQYNEQF
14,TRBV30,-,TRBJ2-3,AWSVSQSSSTDTQY
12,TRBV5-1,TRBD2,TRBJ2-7,ASTLGLAFNEQY
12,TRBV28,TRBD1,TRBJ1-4,ASSSGQGLGKLF
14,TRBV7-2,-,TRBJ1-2,ASSLAKGQIAYGYT
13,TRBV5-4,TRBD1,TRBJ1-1,ASSLDKGARSEAF
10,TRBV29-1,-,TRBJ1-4,SAKRANEKLF
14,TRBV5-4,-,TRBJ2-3,ASSRTQGFSTDTQY
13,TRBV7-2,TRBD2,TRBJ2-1,ASSFSGGAGNEQF
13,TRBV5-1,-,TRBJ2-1,ASSLEGRPYNEQF